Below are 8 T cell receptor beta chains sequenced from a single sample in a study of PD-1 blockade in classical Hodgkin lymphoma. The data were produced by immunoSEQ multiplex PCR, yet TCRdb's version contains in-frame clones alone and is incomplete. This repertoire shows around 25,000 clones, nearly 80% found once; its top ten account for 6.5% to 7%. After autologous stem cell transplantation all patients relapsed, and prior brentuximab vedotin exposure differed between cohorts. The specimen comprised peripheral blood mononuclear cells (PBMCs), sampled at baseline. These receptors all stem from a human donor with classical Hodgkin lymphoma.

The CDR3 sequence: CASSIAGQGAYEQYF. The CDR3 DNA sequence: TGTGCCAGCAGTATTGCGGGACAGGGGGCTTACGAGCAGTACTTC. The chain links TRBV2 to TRBJ2-7; TRBD1 agrees at 12 bases. This CDR3 region has 15 residues. Looked up from germline, CDR1 is SNHLY and CDR2 is FYNNEI. V dropped 5 bases and J dropped 4; count of bases not matched to a gene: 6.

CDR3 protein: CASSSGGGFGEQFF. In DNA, the CDR3 is TGTGCCAGCAGTTCAGGGGGCGGCTTCGGGGAGCAGTTCTTC. V usage is TRBV6-5 and J usage is TRBJ2-1, with 8 bases lining up with TRBD1. The CDR3 covers 14 residues. V trimming: 4 bases; J trimming: 10 bases; junction bases outside the gene matches: 9. Germline assignment: CDR1 MNHEY and CDR2 SVGAGI.

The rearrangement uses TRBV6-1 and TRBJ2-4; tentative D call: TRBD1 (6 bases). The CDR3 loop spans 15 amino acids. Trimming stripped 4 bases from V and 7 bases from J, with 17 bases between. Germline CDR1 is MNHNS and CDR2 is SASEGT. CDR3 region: CASSARDKTLNIQYF. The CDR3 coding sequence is TGTGCCAGCAGTGCTCGGGACAAAACCCTCAACATTCAGTACTTC.

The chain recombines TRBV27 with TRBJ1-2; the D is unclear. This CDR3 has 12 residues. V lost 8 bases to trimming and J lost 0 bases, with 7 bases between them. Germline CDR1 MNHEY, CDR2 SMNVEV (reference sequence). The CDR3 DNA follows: TGTGCCAGCCACACCTCTAACTATGGCTACACCTTC. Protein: CASHTSNYGYTF.

DNA for the CDR3: TGTGCTAGTGGTTCCCCCCCCTTAGGACCCCTCGACGGGGCGAACACCATATATTTT. This sequence encodes CASGSPPLGPLDGANTIYF. This chain uses TRBV12-5 with TRBJ1-3; D is possibly TRBD1 (5 bases). Trimming took off 4 bases at V and 7 bases at J, with 29 bases between the two ends. The germline gives CDR1 LGHNT, CDR2 FRNRAP. The CDR3 runs to 19 residues.

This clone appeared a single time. The CDR3 reads CASSQDLSSGDYGYTF. The CDR3, as DNA: TGCGCCAGCAGCCAAGATCTCTCCTCCGGGGACTATGGCTACACCTTC. The V call is TRBV4-1, the J call TRBJ1-2; D is undetermined. CDR1 and CDR2 (germline): MGHRA, YSYEKL. Trimming stripped 0 bases from V and 3 bases from J, with 14 bases between. This CDR3 spans 16 amino acids.

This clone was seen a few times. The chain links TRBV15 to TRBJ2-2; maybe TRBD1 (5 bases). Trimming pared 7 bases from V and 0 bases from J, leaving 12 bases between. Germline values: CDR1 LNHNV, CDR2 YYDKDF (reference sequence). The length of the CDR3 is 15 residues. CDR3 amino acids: CATKAGHTNTGELFF. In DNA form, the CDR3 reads TGTGCCACCAAAGCAGGGCACACGAACACCGGGGAGCTGTTTTTT.

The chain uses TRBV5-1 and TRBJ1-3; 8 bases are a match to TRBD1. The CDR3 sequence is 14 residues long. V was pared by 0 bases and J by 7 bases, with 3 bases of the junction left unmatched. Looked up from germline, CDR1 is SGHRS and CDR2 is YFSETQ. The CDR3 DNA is TGCGCCAGCAGCTTGGCAGGGGGCTGGAACACCATATATTTT. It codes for CASSLAGGWNTIYF.